Listed here is a single TCR beta chain. The target antigen is unknown. These data originate in a study of cytomegalovirus exposure and HLA in healthy donors. The study, taken as a whole, reports: The study listed some 160 cytomegalovirus-associated TCR beta chains. Clonal expansion, a later analysis showed, was greater in HLA-associated TCR beta chains than in equally common others.

V was pared by 5 bases and J by 6 bases, with 5 bases of the junction left unmatched. The germline CDR1 and CDR2 sequences are SEHNR and FQNEAQ (reference sequence). CDR3 length equals 15 residues. The PCR employed 60 Vbeta primers together with 13 Jbeta primers. Sequencing was performed with immunoSEQ multiplex PCR; in TCRdb, only in-frame clones are kept and a portion is missing. This sample carries tens of thousands of clones, more than 70% of them seen once, and the ten largest clones take roughly 2%. The sequencing input was PBMCs. This sequence was found in a man between 35 and 55 years old in good health and CMV-seronegative. The rearrangement links TRBV7-9 to TRBJ2-2; TRBD2 matches 11 bases. The CDR3 region is CASSKLTSGAGELFF. CDR3 DNA sequence: TGTGCCAGCAGCAAACTGACTAGCGGGGCCGGGGAGCTGTTTTTT.